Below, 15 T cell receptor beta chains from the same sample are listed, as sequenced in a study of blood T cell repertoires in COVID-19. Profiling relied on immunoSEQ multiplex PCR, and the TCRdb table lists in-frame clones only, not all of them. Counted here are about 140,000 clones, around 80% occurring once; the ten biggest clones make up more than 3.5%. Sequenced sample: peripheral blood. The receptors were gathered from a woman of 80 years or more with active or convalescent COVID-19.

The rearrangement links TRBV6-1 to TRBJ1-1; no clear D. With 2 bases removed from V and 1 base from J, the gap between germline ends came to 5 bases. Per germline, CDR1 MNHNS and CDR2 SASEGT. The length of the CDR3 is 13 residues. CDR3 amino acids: CASSEYPNTEAFF. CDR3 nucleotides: TGTGCCAGCAGTGAATATCCGAACACTGAAGCTTTCTTT.

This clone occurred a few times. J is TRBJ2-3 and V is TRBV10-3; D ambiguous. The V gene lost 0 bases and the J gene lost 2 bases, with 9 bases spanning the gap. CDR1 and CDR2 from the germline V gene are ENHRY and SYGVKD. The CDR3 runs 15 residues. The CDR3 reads CAISESNTPTDTQYF. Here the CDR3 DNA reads TGTGCCATCAGTGAGTCGAACACCCCCACAGATACGCAGTATTTT.

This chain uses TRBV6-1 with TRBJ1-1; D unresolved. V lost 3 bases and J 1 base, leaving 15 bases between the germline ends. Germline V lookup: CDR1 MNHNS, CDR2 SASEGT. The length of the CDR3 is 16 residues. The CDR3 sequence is CASSDPGKPGNTEAFF. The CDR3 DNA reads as TGTGCCAGCAGTGACCCCGGGAAACCTGGGAACACTGAAGCTTTCTTT.

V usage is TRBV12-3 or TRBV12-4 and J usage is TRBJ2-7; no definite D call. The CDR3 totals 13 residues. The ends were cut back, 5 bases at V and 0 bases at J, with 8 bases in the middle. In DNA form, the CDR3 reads TGTGCCAGCAGTCGAAGCCTCTCCTACGAGCAGTACTTC. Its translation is CASSRSLSYEQYF.

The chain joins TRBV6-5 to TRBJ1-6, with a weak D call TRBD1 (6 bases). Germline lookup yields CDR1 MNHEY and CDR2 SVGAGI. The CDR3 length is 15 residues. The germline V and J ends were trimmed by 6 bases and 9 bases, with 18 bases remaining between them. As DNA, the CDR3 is TGTGCCAGCAGGATACACAGGGAATCAGGTTCACCCCTCCACTTT. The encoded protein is CASRIHRESGSPLHF.

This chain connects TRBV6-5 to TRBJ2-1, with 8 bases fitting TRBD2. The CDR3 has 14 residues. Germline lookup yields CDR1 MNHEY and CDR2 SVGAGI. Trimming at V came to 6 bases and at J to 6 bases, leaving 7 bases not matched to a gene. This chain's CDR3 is CASRQRGGVNEQFF. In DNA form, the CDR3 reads TGTGCCAGCAGGCAACGGGGGGGGGTCAATGAGCAGTTCTTC.

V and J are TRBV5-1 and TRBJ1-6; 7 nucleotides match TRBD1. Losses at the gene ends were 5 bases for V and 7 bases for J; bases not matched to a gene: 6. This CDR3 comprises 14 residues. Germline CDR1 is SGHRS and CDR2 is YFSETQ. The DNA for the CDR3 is TGCGCCAGCAGACCCGGGACAGCAAATTCACCCCTCCACTTT. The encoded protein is CASRPGTANSPLHF.

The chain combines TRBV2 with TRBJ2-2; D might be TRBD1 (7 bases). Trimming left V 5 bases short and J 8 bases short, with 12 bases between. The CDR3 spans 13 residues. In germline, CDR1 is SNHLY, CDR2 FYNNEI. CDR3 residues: CASSMTGTGELFF. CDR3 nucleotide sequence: TGTGCCAGCAGTATGACAGGGACTGGGGAGCTGTTTTTT.

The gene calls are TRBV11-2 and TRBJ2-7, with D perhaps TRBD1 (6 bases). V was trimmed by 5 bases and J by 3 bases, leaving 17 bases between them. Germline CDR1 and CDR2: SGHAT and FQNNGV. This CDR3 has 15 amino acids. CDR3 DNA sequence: TGTGCCAGCAGCCAAGGGGGAGTTGCGCACTACGAGCAGTACTTC. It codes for CASSQGGVAHYEQYF.

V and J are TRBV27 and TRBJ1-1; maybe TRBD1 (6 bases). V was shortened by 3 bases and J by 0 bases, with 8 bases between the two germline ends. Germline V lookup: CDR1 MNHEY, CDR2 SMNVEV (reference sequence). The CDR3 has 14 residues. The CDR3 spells CASSLDSMNTEAFF. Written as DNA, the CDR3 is TGTGCCAGCAGTTTGGACAGCATGAACACTGAAGCTTTCTTT.

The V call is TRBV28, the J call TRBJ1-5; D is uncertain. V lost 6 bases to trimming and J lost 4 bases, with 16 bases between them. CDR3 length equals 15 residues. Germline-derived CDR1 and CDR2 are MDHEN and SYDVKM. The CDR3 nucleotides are TGTGCCAGCAGCCCCCGCTGGCCCTTAAATCAGCCCCAGCATTTT. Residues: CASSPRWPLNQPQHF. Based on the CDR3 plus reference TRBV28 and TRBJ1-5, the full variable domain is DVKVTQSSRYLVKRTGEKVFLECVQDMDHENMFWYRQDPGLGLRLIYFSYDVKMKEKGDIPEGYSVSREKKERFSLILESASTNQTSMYLCASSPRWPLNQPQHFGDGTRLSIL.

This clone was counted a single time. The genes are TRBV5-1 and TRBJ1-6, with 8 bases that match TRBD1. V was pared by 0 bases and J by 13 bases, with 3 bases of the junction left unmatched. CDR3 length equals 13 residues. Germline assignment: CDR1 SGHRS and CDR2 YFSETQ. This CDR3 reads CASSLGQGLPLHF. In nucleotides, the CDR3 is TGCGCCAGCAGCTTGGGACAGGGGCTCCCCCTCCACTTT.

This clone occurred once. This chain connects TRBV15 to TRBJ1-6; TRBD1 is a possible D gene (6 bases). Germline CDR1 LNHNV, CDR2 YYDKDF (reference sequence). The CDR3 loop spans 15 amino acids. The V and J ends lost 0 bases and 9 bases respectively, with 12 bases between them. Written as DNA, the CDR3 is TGTGCCACCAGCAGAGAAACGACAGGCGTTTCACCCCTCCACTTT. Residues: CATSRETTGVSPLHF.

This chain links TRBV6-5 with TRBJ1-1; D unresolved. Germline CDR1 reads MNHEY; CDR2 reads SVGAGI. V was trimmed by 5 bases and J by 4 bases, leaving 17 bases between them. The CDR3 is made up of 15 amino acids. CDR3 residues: CASSNRGGIPTEAFF. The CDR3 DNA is TGTGCCAGCAGTAACCGGGGAGGGATACCCACTGAAGCTTTCTTT.

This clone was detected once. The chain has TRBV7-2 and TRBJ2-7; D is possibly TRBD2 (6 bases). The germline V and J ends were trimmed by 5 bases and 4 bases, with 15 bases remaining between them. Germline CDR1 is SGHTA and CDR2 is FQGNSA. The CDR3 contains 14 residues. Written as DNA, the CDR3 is TGTGCCAGCAGCCCCGGGACTTCGGTGTACGAGCAGTACTTC. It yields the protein CASSPGTSVYEQYF.